The TCR beta chain under discussion was sequenced for a study of PD-L1 blockade in urothelial cancer. Only in-frame clones appear in the TCRdb table, and some are missing; sequencing was by immunoSEQ multiplex PCR. The sample contains 30,000 to 35,000 clones, 84% of which appear only once. It was locally advanced or metastatic urothelial carcinoma that patients had. Study conclusions and caveats: The study found that durable-benefit patients expanded tumor-associated blood clones more at 3 weeks.

Germline V gene lookup returns CDR1 SGHRS and CDR2 YFSETQ. There are 14 residues in the CDR3. Trimming removed 0 bases at V and 2 bases at J, with 9 bases between. Worth noting for this clone: Its antigen remains unknown.

Specimen: PBMCs, collected around atezolizumab (anti-PD-L1) treatment. The receptor was derived from a man in his sixties with urothelial cancer. The rearrangement joins TRBV5-1 to TRBJ2-7; D unresolved. The chain's CDR3 is CASSLEQSPYEQYF. As DNA, the CDR3 is TGCGCCAGCAGCTTGGAACAGTCTCCCTACGAGCAGTACTTC.